What follows describes a single TCR beta chain. Original processing methods: Amplification of reference gene primers was used by the study to estimate nucleated cell counts. Method: immunoSEQ multiplex PCR; TCRdb's copy keeps in-frame clones and lacks some. The V and J calls and clone size were taken over from that table, and D and trimming were inferred from the DNA. This table has approximately 50,000 clones, over 75% appearing once. The V gene's germline CDR1 is MNHEY and CDR2 SMNVEV (reference sequence). V dropped 9 bases and J dropped 5 bases, with 11 bases sitting between them. The CDR3 length is 12 residues. The sample is drawn from a study of blood T cell repertoires in COVID-19.

V is TRBV27 and J is TRBJ1-5; no definite D call. Sequenced sample: peripheral blood. The origin of this receptor is an older man with acute or convalescent COVID-19. The CDR3 DNA reads TGTGCCAGTTCACACCCCGATCAGCCCCAGCATTTT. Encoded protein: CASSHPDQPQHF.